This T cell receptor (beta chain) was sequenced in a study of T cell responses to AZD1222 COVID-19 vaccine. General study points: With dominance at 160-218 and 743-854, vaccine-associated CD4 TCRs spanned spike.

This clone has more than one count but fewer than ten. Its antigen is currently unknown. Here immunoSEQ multiplex PCR was the method, and the copy in TCRdb shows in-frame clones only, minus some. Among about 100,000 clones listed, around 87% were seen once. The sequencing here drew on peripheral blood, taken on day 0 of MenACWY control vaccination. The receptor comes from an adult in good health.

The CDR3 reads CASSVDGTVNQPQHF. DNA for the CDR3: TGTGCCAGCAGCGTAGACGGGACGGTCAATCAGCCCCAGCATTTT. The J gene is TRBJ1-5, the V gene TRBV9; a weak D match, TRBD1 (5 bases). CDR3 length equals 15 residues. Trimming pared 0 bases from V and 3 bases from J, leaving 10 bases between. Germline CDR1 and CDR2: SGDLS and YYNGEE.